The 17 T cell receptor beta chains below all came from one sample that was sequenced in a study of naive and memory T cell subsets. No antigens are known for them. Two oligonucleotides, mixed equimolar, formed the beta constant-region primer covering TRBC1 and TRBC2. Four rounds of PCR amplified the ligated cDNA using nested alpha and beta constant-region primers plus SP2. TCRdb independently ran MiXCR on the UMI-ligation and nested PCR reads; one entry per CDR3 protein. The sample includes about 150,000 distinct CDR3 sequences, approximately 24% of them seen just once. General study results and limits: Naive repertoires, especially CD8, held a few larger clonotypes, possibly memory cells re-expressing CD45RA.

The specimen sequenced was naive CD4+ T cells from blood. The receptor source for this set is a human donor in good health.

The V call is TRBV10-3, the J call TRBJ2-1; 8 bases are shared with TRBD2. Germline values: CDR1 ENHRY, CDR2 SYGVKD. The CDR3 is made up of 17 amino acids. V shed 3 bases, J shed 4 bases, and the junction held 11 bases outside the gene matches. This CDR3 reads CAISDPGGGGTYNEQFF. CDR3 DNA: TGTGCCATCAGTGATCCCGGGGGGGGAGGGACTTACAATGAGCAGTTCTTC.

The V gene is TRBV9, the J gene TRBJ2-1; D is perhaps TRBD2 (7 bases). There are 17 residues in the CDR3. CDR1 and CDR2 (germline): SGDLS, YYNGEE. With 2 bases removed from V and 1 base from J, the gap between germline ends came to 16 bases. Here the CDR3 reads CASSVTLGGPSYNEQFF. The CDR3 nucleotides read TGTGCCAGCAGCGTCACCCTCGGGGGGCCATCCTACAATGAGCAGTTCTTC.

This clonotype was found a few times. This chain uses TRBV6-1 with TRBJ2-7; TRBD1 is a possible D gene (5 bases). Germline V lookup: CDR1 MNHNS, CDR2 SASEGT. V was clipped by 7 bases and J by 0 bases, with 7 bases between them. The CDR3 is 12 residues long. CDR3: CASKDNSYEQYF. For the CDR3, the DNA is TGTGCCAGCAAGGACAACTCCTACGAGCAGTACTTC.

V and J are TRBV19 and TRBJ2-5; possible D gene TRBD2, 6 bases. This CDR3 contains 18 residues. Between the trimmed V and J ends, which lost 5 bases and 5 bases, there was a span of 27 bases. Germline V gene lookup returns CDR1 LNHDA and CDR2 SQIVND (reference sequence). CDR3 region: CASSPSFVTRANGETQYF. The CDR3 nucleotides are TGTGCCAGTAGTCCCTCGTTTGTGACTAGGGCCAATGGGGAGACCCAGTACTTC.

This clonotype has a count of ten or more. The rearrangement uses TRBV29-1 and TRBJ1-1; 9 bases are a match to TRBD1. The CDR3 has 13 residues. Trimming cost V 7 bases and J 8 bases; bases outside gene matches: 11. Looked up from germline, CDR1 is SQVTM and CDR2 is ANQGSEA. CDR3 sequence reads: CSANRDRVAEAFF. In DNA form, the CDR3 reads TGCAGCGCCAACCGGGACAGGGTCGCGGAAGCTTTCTTT.

The chain uses TRBV6-2 or TRBV6-3 and TRBJ2-1; 15 bases agree with TRBD2. The V and J ends lost 0 bases and 4 bases, in that order; junction bases with no gene match: 4. The CDR3 length is 18 residues. Germline V gene sequence: CDR1 MNHEY, CDR2 SVGEGT. This chain's CDR3 is CASSYSEGLAGGYNEQFF. CDR3 coding DNA: TGTGCCAGCAGTTACTCGGAGGGACTAGCGGGAGGATACAATGAGCAGTTCTTC.

This clonotype was counted a few times. This chain connects TRBV5-1 to TRBJ2-1; no reliable D call. CDR1 and CDR2 (germline): SGHRS, YFSETQ. V was pared by 2 bases and J by 5 bases, with 11 bases between. The CDR3 loop spans 14 amino acids. The CDR3 protein is CASSLSLGNNEQFF. The CDR3, as DNA: TGCGCCAGCAGCTTAAGCTTAGGAAACAATGAGCAGTTCTTC. Full variable domain (rest looked up from reference TRBV5-1 and TRBJ2-1): KAGVTQTPRYLIKTRGQQVTLSCSPISGHRSVSWYQQTPGQGLQFLFEYFSETQRNKGNFPGRFSGRQFSNSRSEMNVSTLELGDSALYLCASSLSLGNNEQFFGPGTRLTVL.

This clonotype was observed a few times. The chain uses TRBV11-2 and TRBJ2-4; D gene unclear. V dropped 1 base and J dropped 6 bases, with 13 bases sitting between them. The CDR3 is 15 residues long. CDR1 and CDR2 (germline): SGHAT, FQNNGV. The CDR3 nucleotides are TGTGCCAGCAGCTTAGTGGTAGTTGAGAGAAACATTCAGTACTTC. It specifies CASSLVVVERNIQYF.

There are a few counts of this clonotype. The chain is built from TRBV2 and TRBJ2-1; 12 positions agree with TRBD2. CDR3 length: 13 amino acids. With V trimmed by 4 bases and J by 14 bases, 6 bases remained unmatched. Germline CDR1 and CDR2: SNHLY and FYNNEI. The CDR3 DNA follows: TGTGCCAGCAGTGGAACTAGCGGGAGGTGGAAGTTCTTC. It is translated as CASSGTSGRWKFF.

The chain has TRBV5-1 and TRBJ2-7, with a weak D call TRBD2 (6 bases). The CDR3 spans 17 residues. Trimming took 2 bases from V and 1 from J, leaving 19 bases between them. Germline values: CDR1 SGHRS, CDR2 YFSETQ. DNA for the CDR3: TGCGCCAGCAGCTTCATCGGGGGAATCCGCATTTCCTACGAGCAGTACTTC. Translating it yields CASSFIGGIRISYEQYF.

The chain uses TRBV19 and TRBJ2-1, with unresolved D. Trimming removed 6 bases at V and 4 bases at J, with 7 bases between. This CDR3 has 12 residues. The V gene's germline CDR1 is LNHDA and CDR2 SQIVND (reference sequence). CDR3 coding DNA: TGTGCCAGTAGCCGGAGTTACAATGAGCAGTTCTTC. Protein product: CASSRSYNEQFF.

This chain joins TRBV27 and TRBJ1-1; a possible D gene is TRBD1 (6 bases). Trimming took off 5 bases at V and 10 bases at J, with 14 bases between the two ends. CDR1 and CDR2 (germline): MNHEY, SMNVEV (reference sequence). The CDR3 totals 12 residues. The CDR3 is CASSRGSQGAFF. The CDR3 DNA follows: TGTGCCAGCAGTAGAGGTTCACAGGGAGCTTTCTTT.

This clonotype was observed a handful of times. This chain connects TRBV29-1 to TRBJ2-5; D remains ambiguous. The germline V gene encodes CDR1 SQVTM and CDR2 ANQGSEA. The CDR3 totals 11 residues. Trimming removed 4 bases from V and 4 bases from J, with 7 bases in between. The CDR3 DNA follows: TGCAGCGTTGTCAGCTTAGAGACCCAGTACTTC. Protein sequence: CSVVSLETQYF.

The V and J genes are TRBV9 and TRBJ1-1; 11 nucleotides match TRBD1. Unmatched junction bases numbered 7, after V lost 4 bases and J lost 5 bases. In germline, CDR1 is SGDLS, CDR2 YYNGEE. The CDR3 contains 15 residues. The CDR3, as DNA: TGTGCCAGCAGCCCTCTGGACAGGGGGCGAACTGAAGCTTTCTTT. Its translation is CASSPLDRGRTEAFF.

The V and J genes are TRBV7-2 and TRBJ2-7; a possible D gene is TRBD1 (5 bases). CDR1 is SGHTA and CDR2 is FQGNSA in the germline V gene. V was trimmed by 1 base and J by 5 bases, leaving 15 bases between them. The CDR3 covers 15 residues. Here the CDR3 DNA reads TGTGCCAGCAGCTTAGGGGCCAGGGCCGGTAACGAGCAGTACTTC. Amino acid sequence: CASSLGARAGNEQYF.

CDR3 region: CASFQLEKGRAFF. CDR3 nucleotides: TGTGCCAGCTTTCAGCTCGAAAAAGGGCGAGCTTTCTTT. The rearrangement joins TRBV18 to TRBJ1-1; no clear D gene. V shed 7 bases and J shed 10 bases, with 19 bases lying between them. CDR3 size: 13 residues. Germline CDR1 is KGHSH and CDR2 is LQKENI.

This rearrangement joins TRBV29-1 to TRBJ2-3; D gene uncertain. This CDR3 contains 14 residues. Trimming cost V 4 bases and J 0 bases, with 11 bases left between them. Germline lookup yields CDR1 SQVTM and CDR2 ANQGSEA. CDR3 region: CSVGQLTSTDTQYF. CDR3 DNA sequence: TGCAGCGTTGGGCAGTTGACTAGCACAGATACGCAGTATTTT.